This T cell receptor (beta chain) was sequenced during a study of blood T cell repertoires in COVID-19. About the study: Acute and convalescent COVID-19 samples came from the United States, Italy and Spain. In each case, the material was cDNA or gDNA derived from T cells, B-cell-depleted T cells, or PBMCs.

Germline V gene sequence: CDR1 SGDLS, CDR2 YYNGEE. The CDR3 consists of 16 residues. V lost 4 bases and J lost 3; bases outside the gene matches: 7. Per the original data handling: Reference gene primer amplification yielded estimated nucleated cell counts. Produced via immunoSEQ multiplex PCR; TCRdb's table is partial and in-frame only. D and trimming come from the DNA, and the V and J calls and clone size come from that table. The repertoire holds about 230,000 clones, with around 85% as singletons. Enrolled during active infection, Seattle patients were then followed longitudinally. The specimen was peripheral blood. The chain employs TRBV9 and TRBJ1-3; 10 bases align to TRBD1. The sequence came from a middle-aged man with COVID-19, enrolled during active disease. The DNA of the CDR3 is TGTGCCAGCAGCACCCAGACAGGGGGCTATGGAAACACCATATATTTT. Its translation is CASSTQTGGYGNTIYF.